This T cell receptor (beta chain) derives from a study of identical twins (TCRdb year 2016). Context from the whole study: TCR alpha and beta repertoires from monozygotic twins, unrelated adults of various ages and cord blood were deep-sequenced to test whether fetal clonotypes persist. To rule out contamination, replicate twin experiments were performed at different times with different library preparation protocols.

Libraries were prepared through 5' RACE. The sample was run on an Illumina HiSeq 2000. A universal primer binding site was introduced by template switching, and a unique molecular identifier was present in the final cDNA, enabling accurate counting of TCR cDNA molecules. First-strand cDNA for TCR alpha and beta chains was synthesized from specific primers in the conserved constant-segment region. To control for contamination, every cDNA library was double barcoded, receiving both a SMART-Mk sample barcode and Illumina barcodes. TruSeq adapter sequences and Illumina sample barcodes were added in two successive PCR steps. The TCR alpha and beta cDNA libraries were sequenced on the Illumina HiSeq platform using custom primers. In the source study's methods: MiGEC processed the raw reads to extract unique molecular identifiers, while MiXCR was used to determine the CDR3 positions. For each individual, recombination models were inferred using an EM algorithm with the repgenHMM and IGoR tools. Shared clonotypes were analyzed with the tcR package in R, and sharing was normalized by the product of cloneset sizes. Out-of-frame nonproductive sequences were analyzed to study raw recombination free of thymic and clonal selection effects. TCRdb reprocessed the public reads (quality trimming at Q25 with fastp, clone calling with MiXCR) and kept in-frame beta chains. Entries are consolidated by CDR3 protein sequence, retaining the most common genes and DNA. TCRdb's processing, not the study's, gives the V and J calls here. This sample comprises 570,000 or so distinct CDR3 sequences, more than 9% of them detected only once. The ten largest clones capture roughly 3% of the sample.

General conclusions and limits of the study: Compared with coincidental sharing between unrelated individuals, out-of-frame TCR alpha sequences shared between twins had an excess of sequences with low generation probability. Fewer insertions were carried by abundant cord blood beta clonotypes; a weaker similar trend was observed in young adult naive repertoires, while no such trend was observed in memory repertoires. Invariant T cells such as MAIT and iNKT could partly confound zero-insertion analyses, although diverse VJ usage argued against such confounding for most clonotypes. In beta out-of-frame sequences, excess twin sharing was weaker, because having fewer shared sequences lowered the signal-to-noise ratio. Because the same donors could not be followed over many years, the conclusions depended on cross-sectional statistical analysis. In monozygotic twins, recombination models systematically underestimated out-of-frame TCR alpha sharing, but the models matched the sharing seen between unrelated individuals.

V and J lose 0 bases and 4 bases, and a span of 13 bases separates them. The germline V gene encodes CDR1 DFQATT and CDR2 SNEGSKA (reference sequence). The CDR3, from cysteine to phenylalanine, totals 15 residues. The CDR3 DNA has 45 bases and is translated from base 1. Only healthy Caucasian donors were included. Three pairs of female monozygotic twins, all aged roughly 18 to 29 years, made up the twin cohort. RNA for TCR libraries was isolated from peripheral blood mononuclear cells. This clonotype was counted ten times or more. Its antigen target is currently unknown. No base quality values were provided; no much bigger clone lies one nucleotide off. The same sample was also used in a study of yellow fever vaccine responses in identical twins. The second investigation adds: According to the authors, in identical twins the way T cells responded to vaccination appeared partly convergent and partly personalized. The study precisely tracked vaccine-responding T cell clones in identical twins.

Sequences were obtained from PBMCs. In this chain, TRBV20-1 is recombined with TRBJ2-1; 6 matching bases give a weak D call of TRBD1. The receptor was derived from a woman aged 18-35 years in good health. This receptor has the CDR3 CSARDVGARYNEQFF. The nucleotide sequence is TGCAGTGCTAGAGATGTGGGGGCGCGGTACAATGAGCAGTTCTTC.